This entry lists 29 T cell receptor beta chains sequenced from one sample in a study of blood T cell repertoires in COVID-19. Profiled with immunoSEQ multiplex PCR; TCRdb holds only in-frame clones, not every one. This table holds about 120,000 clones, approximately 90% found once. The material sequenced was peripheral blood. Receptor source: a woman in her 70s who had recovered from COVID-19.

CDR3 sequence reads: CASSPTGTGGYNEQFF. CDR3 DNA sequence: TGTGCCAGCTCACCCACCGGGACAGGGGGTTACAATGAGCAGTTCTTC. The gene calls are TRBV18 and TRBJ2-1, with 11 bases fitting TRBD1. V was clipped by 3 bases and J by 4 bases; unmatched bases: 5. Germline loops: CDR1 KGHSH, CDR2 LQKENI. This CDR3 is 16 amino acids long.

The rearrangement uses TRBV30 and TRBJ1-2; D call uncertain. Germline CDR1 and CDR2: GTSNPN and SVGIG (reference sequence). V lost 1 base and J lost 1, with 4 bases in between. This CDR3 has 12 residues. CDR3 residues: CAWSAHNYGYTF. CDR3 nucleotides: TGTGCCTGGAGTGCCCATAACTATGGCTACACCTTC.

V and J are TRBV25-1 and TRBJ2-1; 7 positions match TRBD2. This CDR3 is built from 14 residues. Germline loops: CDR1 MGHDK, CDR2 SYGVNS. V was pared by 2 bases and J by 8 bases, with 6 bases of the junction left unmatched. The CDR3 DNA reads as TGTGCCAGCAGTGAAATGGCGGGAGTGGATGAGCAGTTCTTC. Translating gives CASSEMAGVDEQFF.

The CDR3 nucleotides read TGTGCCAGCAGCTCCCGGGACACTGCTAACTATGGCTACACCTTC. It translates to CASSSRDTANYGYTF. V usage is TRBV11-2 and J usage is TRBJ1-2; perhaps TRBD1 as D (6 bases). Germline lookup yields CDR1 SGHAT and CDR2 FQNNGV. Trimming cost V 4 bases and J 0 bases, with 12 bases left between them. This CDR3 region has 15 residues.

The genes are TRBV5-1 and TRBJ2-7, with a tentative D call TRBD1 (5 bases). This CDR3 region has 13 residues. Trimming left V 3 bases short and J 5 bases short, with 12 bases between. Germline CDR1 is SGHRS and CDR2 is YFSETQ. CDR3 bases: TGCGCCAGCAGCTCCCCAGGGATCGACGAGCAGTACTTC. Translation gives CASSSPGIDEQYF.

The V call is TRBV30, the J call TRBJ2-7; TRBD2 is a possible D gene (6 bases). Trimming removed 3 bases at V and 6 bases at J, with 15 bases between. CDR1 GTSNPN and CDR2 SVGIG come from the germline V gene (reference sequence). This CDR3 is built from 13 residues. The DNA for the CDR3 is TGTGCCTGGAGCAGAGGGACTGCGGGCGAGCAGTACTTC. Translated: CAWSRGTAGEQYF. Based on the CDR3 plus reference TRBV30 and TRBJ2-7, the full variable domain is SQTIHQWPATLVQPVGSPLSLECTVEGTSNPNLYWYRQAAGRGLQLLFYSVGIGQISSEVPQNLSASRPQDRQFILSSKKLLLSDSGFYLCAWSRGTAGEQYFGPGTRLTVT.

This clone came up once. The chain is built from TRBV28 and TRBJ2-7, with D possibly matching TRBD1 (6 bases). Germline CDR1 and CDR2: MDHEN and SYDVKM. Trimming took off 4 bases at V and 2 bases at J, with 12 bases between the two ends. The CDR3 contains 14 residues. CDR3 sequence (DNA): TGTGCCAGCAGTTACAGGGCTCCTACCTACGAGCAGTACTTC. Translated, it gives CASSYRAPTYEQYF.

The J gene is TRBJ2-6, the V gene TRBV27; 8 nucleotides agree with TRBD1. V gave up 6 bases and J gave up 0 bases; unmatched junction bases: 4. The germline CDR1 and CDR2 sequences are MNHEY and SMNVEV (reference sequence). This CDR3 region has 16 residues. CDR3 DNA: TGTGCCAGCAGGACAGGGGACCTCTCTGGGGCCAACGTCCTGACTTTC. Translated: CASRTGDLSGANVLTF. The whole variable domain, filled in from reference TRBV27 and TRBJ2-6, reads EAQVTQNPRYLITVTGKKLTVTCSQNMNHEYMSWYRQDPGLGLRQIYYSMNVEVTDKGDVPEGYKVSRKEKRNFPLILESPSPNQTSLYFCASRTGDLSGANVLTFGAGSRLTVL.

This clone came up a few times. CDR3 in DNA: TGTGCCAGTAGTATACGGTCTCCGTACGGAAAACTGTTTTTT. This gives the protein CASSIRSPYGKLFF. V is TRBV19 and J is TRBJ1-4; D is uncertain. The germline gives CDR1 LNHDA, CDR2 SQIVND (reference sequence). CDR3 length equals 14 residues. V lost 2 bases and J lost 10, with 14 bases in between.

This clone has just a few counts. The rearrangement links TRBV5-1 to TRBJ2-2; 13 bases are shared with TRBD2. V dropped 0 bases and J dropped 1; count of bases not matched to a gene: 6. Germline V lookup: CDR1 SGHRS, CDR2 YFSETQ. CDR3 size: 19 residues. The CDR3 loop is CASSLGTSGSYLNTGELFF. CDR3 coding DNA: TGCGCCAGCAGCTTGGGGACTAGCGGGAGCTACTTGAACACCGGGGAGCTGTTTTTT. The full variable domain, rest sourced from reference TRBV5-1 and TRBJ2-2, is KAGVTQTPRYLIKTRGQQVTLSCSPISGHRSVSWYQQTPGQGLQFLFEYFSETQRNKGNFPGRFSGRQFSNSRSEMNVSTLELGDSALYLCASSLGTSGSYLNTGELFFGEGSRLTVL.

CDR3 DNA sequence: TGTGCCAGCAGTTCCCTCTCCTACGAGCAGTACTTC. This sequence encodes CASSSLSYEQYF. The V gene is TRBV27, the J gene TRBJ2-7; no firm D call. V lost 4 bases, J lost 0 bases, and 4 bases lay in between. From germline, CDR1 is MNHEY and CDR2 SMNVEV (reference sequence). There are 12 residues in the CDR3.

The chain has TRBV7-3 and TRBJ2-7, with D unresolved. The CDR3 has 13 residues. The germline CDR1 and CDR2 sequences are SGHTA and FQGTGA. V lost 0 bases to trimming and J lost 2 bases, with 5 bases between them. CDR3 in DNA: TGTGCCAGCAGCTTAACGCCGGCCTACGAGCAGTACTTC. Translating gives CASSLTPAYEQYF.

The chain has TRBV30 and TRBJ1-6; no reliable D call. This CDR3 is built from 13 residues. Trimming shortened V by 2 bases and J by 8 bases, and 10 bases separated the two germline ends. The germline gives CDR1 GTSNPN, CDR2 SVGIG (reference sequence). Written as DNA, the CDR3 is TGTGCCTGGAGTCTCCCGCGGTATTCACCCCTCCACTTT. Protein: CAWSLPRYSPLHF.

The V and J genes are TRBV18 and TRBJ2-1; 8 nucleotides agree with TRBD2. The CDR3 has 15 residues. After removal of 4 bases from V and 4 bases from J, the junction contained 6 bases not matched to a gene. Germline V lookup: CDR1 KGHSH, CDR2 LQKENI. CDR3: CASSLAGFSYNEQFF. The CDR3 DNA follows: TGTGCCAGCTCACTAGCGGGATTCTCATACAATGAGCAGTTCTTC.

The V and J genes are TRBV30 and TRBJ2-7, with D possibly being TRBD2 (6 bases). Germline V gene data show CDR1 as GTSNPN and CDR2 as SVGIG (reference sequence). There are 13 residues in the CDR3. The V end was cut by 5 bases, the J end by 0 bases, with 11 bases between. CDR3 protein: CAWGRESSYEQYF. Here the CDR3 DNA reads TGTGCCTGGGGCCGGGAGAGCTCCTACGAGCAGTACTTC. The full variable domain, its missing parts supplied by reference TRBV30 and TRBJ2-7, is SQTIHQWPATLVQPVGSPLSLECTVEGTSNPNLYWYRQAAGRGLQLLFYSVGIGQISSEVPQNLSASRPQDRQFILSSKKLLLSDSGFYLCAWGRESSYEQYFGPGTRLTVT.

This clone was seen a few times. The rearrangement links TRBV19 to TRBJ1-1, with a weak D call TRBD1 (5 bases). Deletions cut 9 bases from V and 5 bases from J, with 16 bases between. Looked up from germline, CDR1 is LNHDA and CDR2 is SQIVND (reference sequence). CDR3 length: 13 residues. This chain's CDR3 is CASTNRLATEAFF. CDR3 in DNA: TGTGCCAGCACTAACAGGTTGGCGACTGAAGCTTTCTTT.

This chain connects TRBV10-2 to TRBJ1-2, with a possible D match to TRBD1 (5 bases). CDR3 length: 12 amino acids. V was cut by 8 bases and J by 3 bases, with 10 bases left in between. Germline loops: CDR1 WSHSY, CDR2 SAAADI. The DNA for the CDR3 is TGCGCCAGCGCGGCAGGGCACTATGGCTACACCTTC. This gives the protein CASAAGHYGYTF.

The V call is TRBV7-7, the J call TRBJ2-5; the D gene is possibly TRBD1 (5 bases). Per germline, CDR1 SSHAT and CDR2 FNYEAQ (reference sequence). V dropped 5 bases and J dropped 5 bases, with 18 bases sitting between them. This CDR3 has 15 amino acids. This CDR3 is CASSAGFSQAETQYF. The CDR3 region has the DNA TGTGCCAGCAGCGCAGGGTTCTCCCAGGCGGAGACCCAGTACTTC.

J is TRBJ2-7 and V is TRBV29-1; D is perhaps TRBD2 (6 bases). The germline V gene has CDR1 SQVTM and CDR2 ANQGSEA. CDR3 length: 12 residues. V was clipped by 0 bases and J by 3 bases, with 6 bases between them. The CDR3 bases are TGCAGCGTTGAAGAAGCGGGCTACGAGCAGTACTTC. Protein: CSVEEAGYEQYF.

Here the CDR3 DNA reads TGTGCCAGCAGCTCGAAAGCGGGGTCCCAAGAGACCCAGTACTTC. It yields the protein CASSSKAGSQETQYF. V usage is TRBV5-4 and J usage is TRBJ2-5; 7 bases line up with TRBD2. The length of the CDR3 is 15 residues. V was clipped by 3 bases and J by 1 base; unmatched bases: 6. CDR1 and CDR2 (germline): SGHNT, YYREEE (reference sequence). Variable domain in full (rest from reference TRBV5-4 and TRBJ2-5): ETGVTQSPTHLIKTRGQQVTLRCSSQSGHNTVSWYQQALGQGPQFIFQYYREEENGRGNFPPRFSGLQFPNYSSELNVNALELDDSALYLCASSSKAGSQETQYFGPGTRLLVL.

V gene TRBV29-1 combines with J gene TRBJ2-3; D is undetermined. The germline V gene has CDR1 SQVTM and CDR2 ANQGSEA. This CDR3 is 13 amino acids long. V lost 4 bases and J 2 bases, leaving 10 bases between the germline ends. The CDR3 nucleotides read TGCAGCGTTGGGAGTGGCCCCACAGATACGCAGTATTTT. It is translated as CSVGSGPTDTQYF.

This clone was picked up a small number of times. The CDR3 loop is CASSAGVRQPQHF. The DNA for the CDR3 is TGTGCCAGCAGTGCAGGGGTTAGGCAGCCCCAGCATTTT. The V gene is TRBV2, the J gene TRBJ1-5; weak D call: TRBD1 (6 bases). V lost 4 bases and J 7 bases, leaving 11 bases between the germline ends. Germline V gives CDR1 SNHLY, CDR2 FYNNEI. This CDR3 is built from 13 residues.

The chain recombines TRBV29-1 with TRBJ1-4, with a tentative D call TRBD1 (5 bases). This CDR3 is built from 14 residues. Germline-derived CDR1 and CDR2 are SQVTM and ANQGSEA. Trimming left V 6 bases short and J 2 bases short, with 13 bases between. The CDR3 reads CSVGGRGTNEKLFF. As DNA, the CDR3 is TGCAGCGTGGGGGGAAGGGGTACTAATGAAAAACTGTTTTTT.

Written as DNA, the CDR3 is TGTGCCAGCAGTTTGGGACAGACATACGAGCAGTACTTC. This translates into CASSLGQTYEQYF. The gene calls are TRBV27 and TRBJ2-7, with TRBD1 identical over 7 bases. The CDR3 sequence is 13 residues long. Trimming cost V 3 bases and J 4 bases; bases outside gene matches: 3. CDR1 MNHEY and CDR2 SMNVEV come from the germline V gene (reference sequence).

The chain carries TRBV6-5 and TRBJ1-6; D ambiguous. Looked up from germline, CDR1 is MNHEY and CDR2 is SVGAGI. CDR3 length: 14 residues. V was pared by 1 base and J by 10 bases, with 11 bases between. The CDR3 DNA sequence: TGTGCCAGCAGTTACTTTCGCGGCGAATCACCCCTCCACTTT. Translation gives CASSYFRGESPLHF.

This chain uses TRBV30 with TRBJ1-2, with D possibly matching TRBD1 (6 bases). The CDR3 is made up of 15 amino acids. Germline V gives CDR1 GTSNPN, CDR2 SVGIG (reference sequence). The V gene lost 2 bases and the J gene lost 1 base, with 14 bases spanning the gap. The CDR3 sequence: CAWSPGGRGNYGYTF. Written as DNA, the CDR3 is TGTGCCTGGAGTCCCGGGGGGCGAGGTAACTATGGCTACACCTTC. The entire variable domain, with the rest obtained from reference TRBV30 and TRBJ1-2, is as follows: SQTIHQWPATLVQPVGSPLSLECTVEGTSNPNLYWYRQAAGRGLQLLFYSVGIGQISSEVPQNLSASRPQDRQFILSSKKLLLSDSGFYLCAWSPGGRGNYGYTFGSGTRLTVV.

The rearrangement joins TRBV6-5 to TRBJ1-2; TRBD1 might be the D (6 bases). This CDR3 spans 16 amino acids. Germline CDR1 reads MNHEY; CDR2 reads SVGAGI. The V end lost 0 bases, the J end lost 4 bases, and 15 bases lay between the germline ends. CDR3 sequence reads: CASSYSPVGAGYGYTF. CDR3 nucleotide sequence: TGTGCCAGCAGTTACTCCCCGGTGGGGGCCGGCTATGGCTACACCTTC.

CDR3 in DNA: TGTGCCAGCCGGCACAGGGGCTCCTACGAGCAGTACTTC. This encodes CASRHRGSYEQYF. This chain connects TRBV12-3 or TRBV12-4 to TRBJ2-7; 7 bases match TRBD1. Unmatched junction bases numbered 4, after V lost 8 bases and J lost 0 bases. This CDR3 has 13 amino acids.

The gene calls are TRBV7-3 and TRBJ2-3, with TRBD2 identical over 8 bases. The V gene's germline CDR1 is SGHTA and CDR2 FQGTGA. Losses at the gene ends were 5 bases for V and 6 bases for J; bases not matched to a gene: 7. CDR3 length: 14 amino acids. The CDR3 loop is CASSAGLVTDTQYF. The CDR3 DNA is TGTGCCAGCAGCGCGGGACTAGTAACCGATACGCAGTATTTT.